This entry describes one T cell receptor (beta chain). The antigen is undetermined. Germline DNA was also extracted, and blood RNA was taken from unsorted whole blood. The sample comes from a study of tumor-infiltrating lymphocytes in primary liver carcinoma. Study-level points and caveats: Tumor region pairs showed greater overlap than either tumor-adjacent or tumor-blood pairs did.

TCR beta cDNA came from roughly 450 ng total RNA, primed with a constant-region primer. Amplification in three nested multiplex PCR rounds with slightly modified ARM-PCR gave rise to TCR beta libraries. Primers for the first two PCR rounds were TRBV1-TRBV30 forward primers and a C-beta reverse primer (approximately 9 cycles per round). In TCRdb, the multiplex PCR reads were re-called with MiXCR into one record per CDR3 protein. This table holds some 320,000 distinct CDR3 sequences, about 60% found once. CDR1 is MGHDK, CDR2 SYGVNS, per germline. Trimming at V came to 3 bases and at J to 4 bases, leaving 4 bases not matched to a gene. There are 14 residues in the CDR3.

The rearrangement joins TRBV25-1 to TRBJ1-1, with TRBD1 matching 8 bases. This TCR derives from a man in his forties with primary liver carcinoma and hepatitis B virus infection. Sequenced: peripheral blood. The CDR3 sequence: CASSETGARTEAFF. The CDR3 DNA reads TGTGCCAGCAGTGAGACAGGGGCCCGCACTGAAGCTTTCTTT.